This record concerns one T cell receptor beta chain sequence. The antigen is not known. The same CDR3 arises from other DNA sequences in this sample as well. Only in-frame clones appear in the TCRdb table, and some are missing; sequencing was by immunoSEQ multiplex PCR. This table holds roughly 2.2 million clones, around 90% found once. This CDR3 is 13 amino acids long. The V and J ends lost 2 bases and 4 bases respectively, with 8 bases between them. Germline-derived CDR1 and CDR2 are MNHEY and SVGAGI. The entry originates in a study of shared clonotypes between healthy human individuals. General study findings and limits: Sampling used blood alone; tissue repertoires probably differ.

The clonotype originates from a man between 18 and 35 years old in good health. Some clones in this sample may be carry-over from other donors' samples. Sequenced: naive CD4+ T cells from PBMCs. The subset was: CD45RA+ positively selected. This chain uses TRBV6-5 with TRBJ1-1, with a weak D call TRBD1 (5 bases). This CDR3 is CASSYGGGTEAFF. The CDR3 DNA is TGTGCCAGCAGTTACGGGGGGGGCACTGAAGCTTTCTTT.